This T cell receptor beta chain came from a study of blood T cell repertoires in COVID-19. Libraries were prepared by immunoSEQ multiplex PCR; TCRdb keeps only in-frame clonotypes and omits some of them. The profile shows about 270,000 clones, more than 80% of them singletons. The ends were cut back, 6 bases at V and 0 bases at J, with 9 bases in the middle. Germline-derived CDR1 and CDR2 are SGHAT and FQDESV (reference sequence). This CDR3 region has 14 residues. The sequence came from a woman in her twenties or thirties with acute COVID-19. This chain connects TRBV11-1 to TRBJ1-3; no firm D call. Sample: PBMCs or T cells enriched from blood (not recorded which). Written as DNA, the CDR3 is TGTGCCAGCAGACGTCCGGGCTCTGGAAACACCATATATTTT. Its protein product is CASRRPGSGNTIYF.